Following are 9 T cell receptor beta chains from one sample sequenced in a study of shared clonotypes between healthy human individuals. Assay used: immunoSEQ multiplex PCR; TCRdb lists only in-frame clones, some missing. The sample lists hundreds of thousands of clones; 73% were seen once. The sequenced sample was memory CD4+ T cells sorted from blood. Subset indicated: CD45RA-negative fraction. These receptors all come from a woman in her 30s in good health.

The gene calls are TRBV5-6 and TRBJ1-4, with TRBD1 identical over 9 bases. From germline, CDR1 is SGHDT and CDR2 YYEEEE. CDR3 size: 15 residues. V trimming: 4 bases; J trimming: 8 bases; junction bases outside the gene matches: 9. CDR3 nucleotides: TGTGCCAGCAGCACCGTCGGGACAGGGAAGGAAAAACTGTTTTTT. As protein: CASSTVGTGKEKLFF.

The chain links TRBV11-2 to TRBJ2-7; 7 nucleotides line up with TRBD2. Germline V lookup: CDR1 SGHAT, CDR2 FQNNGV. V was pared by 5 bases and J by 0 bases, with 4 bases of the junction left unmatched. The CDR3 is made up of 14 amino acids. As DNA, the CDR3 is TGTGCCAGCAGCCCTGTAGCGGGCTCCTACGAGCAGTACTTC. It codes for CASSPVAGSYEQYF.

V usage is TRBV6-1 and J usage is TRBJ1-2; a weak D match, TRBD1 (6 bases). The V end was cut by 6 bases, the J end by 4 bases, with 12 bases between. Germline CDR1 MNHNS, CDR2 SASEGT. The CDR3 runs 13 residues. DNA for the CDR3: TGTGCCAGCAGAAGCAGGGGAACCTATGGCTACACCTTC. This codes for CASRSRGTYGYTF.

This clone was detected once. The chain joins TRBV5-1 to TRBJ1-1, with 7 bases identical to TRBD1. Germline V gene data show CDR1 as SGHRS and CDR2 as YFSETQ. The CDR3 spans 14 residues. The ends lost 4 bases at V and 1 base at J; junction bases unmatched: 4. CDR3 amino acids: CASSGGQPNTEAFF. The CDR3 DNA reads TGCGCCAGCAGCGGGGGACAGCCGAACACTGAAGCTTTCTTT.

This clone has just one count. V is TRBV28 and J is TRBJ1-1; 7 bases are a match to TRBD1. This CDR3 region has 17 residues. Germline CDR1 is MDHEN and CDR2 is SYDVKM. The trim removed 2 bases at V and 1 base at J, leaving 10 bases unmatched. Written as DNA, the CDR3 is TGTGCCAGCAGTTTACCCGACACGGGACAGAGGAACACTGAAGCTTTCTTT. It translates to CASSLPDTGQRNTEAFF. Drawing the rest from reference TRBV28 and TRBJ1-1, the complete variable domain is DVKVTQSSRYLVKRTGEKVFLECVQDMDHENMFWYRQDPGLGLRLIYFSYDVKMKEKGDIPEGYSVSREKKERFSLILESASTNQTSMYLCASSLPDTGQRNTEAFFGQGTRLTVV.

This clone came up a few times. V is TRBV6-4 and J is TRBJ2-1; no clear D. Germline V CDR1 and CDR2: MRHNA, SNTAGT. This CDR3 is built from 15 residues. With 0 bases removed from V and 0 bases from J, the gap between germline ends came to 6 bases. The CDR3 nucleotides read TGTGCCAGCAGTGACTCGGAGAGCTCCTACAATGAGCAGTTCTTC. Translating gives CASSDSESSYNEQFF.

V usage is TRBV6-1 and J usage is TRBJ1-1; D is possibly TRBD1 (6 bases). Germline V gene lookup returns CDR1 MNHNS and CDR2 SASEGT. The V and J ends lost 5 bases and 11 bases respectively, with 18 bases between them. The CDR3 spans 13 residues. The CDR3 region is CASSNGQTVGAFF. In DNA form, the CDR3 reads TGTGCCAGCAGTAATGGACAGACGGTTGGGGCTTTCTTT.

Worth noting for this clone: Mismatch with germline at one junction end may stem from a read error. The genes are TRBV28 and TRBJ1-5; a possible D gene is TRBD1 (6 bases). Germline assignment: CDR1 MDHEN and CDR2 SYDVKM. The CDR3 consists of 13 residues. In DNA form, the CDR3 reads TGTGCCAGCAGTTTGGACAGAGATCATCCCCAGCATTTT. As protein: CASSLDRDHPQHF.

This clone was recorded only once. This chain joins TRBV28 and TRBJ2-5; TRBD2 matches at 10 bases. CDR3 size: 17 residues. V lost 6 bases, J lost 5 bases, and 15 bases stayed unmatched. From germline, CDR1 is MDHEN and CDR2 SYDVKM. The DNA for the CDR3 is TGTGCCAGCAGCCTCAGGGGTAGCGGGAGGCCTGGGGAGACCCAGTACTTC. It is translated as CASSLRGSGRPGETQYF.